This TCR beta chain was found in a study of cytomegalovirus exposure and HLA in healthy donors. The study, taken as a whole, reports: Among TCR beta chains of equal frequency, HLA-associated ones were more clonally expanded in a later analysis. In an earlier analysis, in 587 donors, most V segments appeared productive either ~90% or ~30% of the time.

About this clone: Antigen: not known.

The PCR contained 60 Vbeta and 13 Jbeta primers. The method was immunoSEQ multiplex PCR; TCRdb's version includes in-frame clones alone and lacks a portion of them. The sample lists 150,000 to 200,000 clones; about four fifths were seen once. V was trimmed by 4 bases and J by 1 base, leaving 7 bases between them. The length of the CDR3 is 13 residues. Per germline, CDR1 MNHNS and CDR2 SASEGT. Sample: PBMCs. The chain has TRBV6-1 and TRBJ1-2; D remains unclear. The receptor was isolated from a man younger than 35 in good health and CMV-seronegative. The CDR3 spells CASSAYSNYGYTF. The CDR3 DNA follows: TGTGCCAGCAGTGCTTACAGTAACTATGGCTACACCTTC.